The 16 T cell receptor beta chains in this list originate from one sample, sequenced in a study of T-cell memory formation after mild COVID-19. TCRdb re-called the 5' RACE reads with MiXCR, one entry per CDR3 protein. The data hold about 140,000 distinct CDR3 sequences, with about 14% observed a single time. The material sequenced was PBMCs or a T cell subset sorted from them (not recorded which). The receptors were gathered from an adult woman who had mild COVID-19 (a few samples of this study predate the infection). Cell type and time point are not known.

There are a few counts of this clonotype. This chain uses TRBV4-1 with TRBJ1-5; 9 bases match TRBD1. Germline V gene sequence: CDR1 MGHRA, CDR2 YSYEKL. V lost 4 bases to trimming and J lost 4 bases; unmatched junction nucleotides: 5. The CDR3 extends over 15 amino acids. This CDR3 reads CASSPGQGRNQPQHF. The DNA for the CDR3 is TGCGCCAGCAGCCCCGGACAGGGGAGGAATCAGCCCCAGCATTTT.

The chain recombines TRBV10-3 with TRBJ2-6, with D hard to call. Germline lookup yields CDR1 ENHRY and CDR2 SYGVKD. This CDR3 has 14 residues. Trimming took 3 bases from V and 0 from J, leaving 3 bases between them. The CDR3 region has the DNA TGTGCCATCAGTGACCCCTCTGGGGCCAACGTCCTGACTTTC. It is translated as CAISDPSGANVLTF.

The chain uses TRBV24-1 and TRBJ2-2; D not resolved. CDR3 length equals 16 residues. V was shortened by 3 bases and J by 6 bases, with 16 bases between the two germline ends. CDR1 and CDR2 (germline): KGHDR, SFDVKD. CDR3: CATSDPNFPSSGELFF. CDR3 DNA sequence: TGTGCCACCAGTGATCCCAATTTTCCCTCGTCCGGGGAGCTGTTTTTT.

This clonotype showed up just a few times. V usage is TRBV2 and J usage is TRBJ2-7; perhaps TRBD2 as D (6 bases). V lost 8 bases and J lost 3, with 14 bases in between. Germline V gene sequence: CDR1 SNHLY, CDR2 FYNNEI. This CDR3 region has 13 residues. The CDR3: CASEPGLIYEQYF. The CDR3 DNA reads as TGTGCCAGCGAACCGGGACTGATCTACGAGCAGTACTTC.

The V call is TRBV5-1, the J call TRBJ1-3; 9 bases fit TRBD1. In germline, CDR1 is SGHRS, CDR2 YFSETQ. The junction had 11 bases not matched to a gene; V was cut back by 4 bases and J by 6 bases. CDR3 length: 16 residues. This CDR3 is CASSPGQGTGENTIYF. Here the CDR3 DNA reads TGCGCCAGCAGCCCCGGACAGGGGACAGGTGAAAACACCATATATTTT.

The rearrangement links TRBV2 to TRBJ2-1, with TRBD2 matching 7 bases. The CDR3 has 15 residues. V was pared by 2 bases and J by 0 bases, with 1 base of the junction left unmatched. Germline V gene sequence: CDR1 SNHLY, CDR2 FYNNEI. In DNA form, the CDR3 reads TGTGCCAGCAGTGAACTAGCGGACTCCTACAATGAGCAGTTCTTC. Protein product: CASSELADSYNEQFF.

This chain links TRBV12-3 or TRBV12-4 with TRBJ2-5; 13 positions agree with TRBD2. The J segment lost 4 bases and the V segment lost 6 bases, leaving 20 bases of the junction unmatched. CDR3 length equals 20 residues. In nucleotides, the CDR3 is TGTGCCAGCAGCGTGCAGTCAGGACTAGCGGGAGACCCCTCCAGAGAGACCCAGTACTTC. The encoded protein is CASSVQSGLAGDPSRETQYF.

V is TRBV27 and J is TRBJ2-4; D is possibly TRBD2 (6 bases). The CDR3 contains 13 residues. V was shortened by 6 bases and J by 8 bases, with 14 bases between the two germline ends. In germline, CDR1 is MNHEY, CDR2 SMNVEV (reference sequence). The CDR3 nucleotides are TGTGCCAGCAGAACGACTAGTGGGGACATTCAGTACTTC. As protein: CASRTTSGDIQYF.

CDR3 sequence: CASSYTKAPGELFF. CDR3 coding DNA: TGTGCCAGCAGTTACACCAAGGCCCCCGGGGAGCTGTTTTTT. The chain carries TRBV6-5 and TRBJ2-2; no firm D call. CDR3 length equals 14 residues. V dropped 2 bases and J dropped 6 bases, with 10 bases sitting between them. The germline gives CDR1 MNHEY, CDR2 SVGAGI.

This clonotype was recorded a few times. The rearrangement uses TRBV25-1 and TRBJ2-7, with 9 bases lining up with TRBD2. CDR1 MGHDK and CDR2 SYGVNS come from the germline V gene. CDR3 length: 16 residues. The V segment lost 3 bases and the J segment 2 bases; nucleotides outside the gene matches: 8. The CDR3 is CASSEGTSIRAYEQYF. CDR3 sequence (DNA): TGTGCCAGCAGTGAGGGGACTAGCATCCGAGCCTACGAGCAGTACTTC.

This clonotype was found a few times. Here the CDR3 DNA reads TGCAGTGCGCGAAGGGGGAGCGCCCGATCACCCCTCCACTTT. Translation gives CSARRGSARSPLHF. The chain recombines TRBV20-1 with TRBJ1-6; D is possibly TRBD1 (6 bases). Germline CDR1 reads DFQATT; CDR2 reads SNEGSKA (reference sequence). V gave up 6 bases and J gave up 10 bases, with 19 bases separating them. CDR3 length equals 14 residues.

This clonotype occurred once. The chain has TRBV3-1 and TRBJ2-1; D might be TRBD2 (6 bases). The germline gives CDR1 LGHDT, CDR2 YNNKEL (reference sequence). V gave up 4 bases and J gave up 2 bases, with 15 bases separating them. CDR3 length: 16 amino acids. The DNA for the CDR3 is TGTGCCAGCAGCCCCACCGGGACTCGCACCTACAATGAGCAGTTCTTC. Its protein is CASSPTGTRTYNEQFF.

This clonotype was observed a handful of times. The CDR3 loop reads CASSPSGRGPETGELFF. CDR3 DNA sequence: TGTGCCAGCAGCCCTAGCGGACGGGGGCCAGAGACCGGGGAGCTGTTTTTT. The chain is built from TRBV7-9 and TRBJ2-2; TRBD2 might be the D (7 bases). Germline V gene data show CDR1 as SEHNR and CDR2 as FQNEAQ (reference sequence). This CDR3 is 17 amino acids long. V shed 5 bases and J shed 5 bases, with 21 bases lying between them.

Notes on this clonotype: This clone may be a read error of a much larger clone one base away. This chain connects TRBV5-1 to TRBJ2-7, with TRBD1 identical over 7 bases. Losses at the gene ends were 4 bases for V and 1 base for J; bases not matched to a gene: 5. The CDR3 spans 14 residues. Germline V gene sequence: CDR1 SGHRS, CDR2 YFSETQ. CDR3 residues: CASSHGQVSYEQYF. CDR3 DNA sequence: TGCGCCAGCAGCCACGGACAGGTATCCTACGAGCAGTACTTC.

J is TRBJ2-5 and V is TRBV21-1; TRBD2 reflects the table's D call only, with no check against the DNA. TRBV21-1 is marked as a pseudogene. There are 16 residues in the CDR3. The CDR3 reads CASSIPGLTSRETQYF. CDR3 coding DNA: TGTGCCAGCAGCATCCCGGGACTCACAAGCCGGGAGACCCAGTACTTC.

This clonotype was found a few times. The chain has TRBV5-1 and TRBJ2-3; 11 bases are shared with TRBD1. V shed 4 bases, J shed 4 bases, and the junction held 5 bases outside the gene matches. The CDR3 has 15 residues. CDR1 and CDR2 (germline): SGHRS, YFSETQ. CDR3 in amino acids: CASSLGQGEADTQYF. The CDR3 DNA reads as TGCGCCAGCAGCCTGGGACAGGGGGAGGCAGATACGCAGTATTTT. The whole variable domain, filled in from reference TRBV5-1 and TRBJ2-3, reads KAGVTQTPRYLIKTRGQQVTLSCSPISGHRSVSWYQQTPGQGLQFLFEYFSETQRNKGNFPGRFSGRQFSNSRSEMNVSTLELGDSALYLCASSLGQGEADTQYFGPGTRLTVL.